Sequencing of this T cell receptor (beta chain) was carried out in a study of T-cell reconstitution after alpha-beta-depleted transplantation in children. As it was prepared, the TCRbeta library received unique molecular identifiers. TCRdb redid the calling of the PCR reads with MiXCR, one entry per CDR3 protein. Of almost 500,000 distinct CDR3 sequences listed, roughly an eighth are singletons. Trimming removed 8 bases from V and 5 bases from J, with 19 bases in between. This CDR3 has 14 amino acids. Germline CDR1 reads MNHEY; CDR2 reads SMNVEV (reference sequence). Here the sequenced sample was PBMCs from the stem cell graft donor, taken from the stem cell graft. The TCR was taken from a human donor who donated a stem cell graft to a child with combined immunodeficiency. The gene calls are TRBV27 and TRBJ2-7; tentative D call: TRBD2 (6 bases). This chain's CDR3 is CASAPDSRTNEQYF. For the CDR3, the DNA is TGTGCCAGCGCCCCGGACTCTAGGACTAACGAGCAGTACTTC.